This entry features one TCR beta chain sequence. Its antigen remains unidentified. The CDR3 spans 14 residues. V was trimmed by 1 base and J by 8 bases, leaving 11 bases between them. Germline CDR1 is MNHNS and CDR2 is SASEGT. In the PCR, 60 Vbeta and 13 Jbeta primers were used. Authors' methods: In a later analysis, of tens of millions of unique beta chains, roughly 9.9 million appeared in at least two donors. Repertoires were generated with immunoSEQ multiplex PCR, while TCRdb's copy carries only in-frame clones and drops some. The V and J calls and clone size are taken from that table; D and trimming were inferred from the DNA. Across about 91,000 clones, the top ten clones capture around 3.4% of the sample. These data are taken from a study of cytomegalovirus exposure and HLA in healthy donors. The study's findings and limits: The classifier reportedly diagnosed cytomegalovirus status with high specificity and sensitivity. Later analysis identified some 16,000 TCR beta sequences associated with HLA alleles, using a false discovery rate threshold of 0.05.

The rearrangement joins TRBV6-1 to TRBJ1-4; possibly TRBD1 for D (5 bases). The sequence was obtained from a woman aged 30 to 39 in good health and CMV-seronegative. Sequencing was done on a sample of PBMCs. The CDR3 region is CASSEVPKGEKLFF. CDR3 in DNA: TGTGCCAGCAGTGAAGTTCCGAAGGGGGAAAAACTGTTTTTT.